This entry lists 23 T cell receptor beta chains sequenced from one sample in a study of cytomegalovirus exposure and HLA in healthy donors. Primers included in the PCR were 60 Vbeta and 13 Jbeta primers. Produced via immunoSEQ multiplex PCR; TCRdb's table is partial and in-frame only. The table shows 170,000 or so clones, with 77% occurring only once. The sample taken for sequencing was PBMCs. The receptor set was obtained from a woman in her sixties in good health and CMV-seropositive.

This clone was found a few times. The chain uses TRBV7-9 and TRBJ1-6, with TRBD1 matching over 9 bases. The CDR3 has 14 amino acids. The germline CDR1 and CDR2 sequences are SEHNR and FQNEAQ (reference sequence). Germline trimming cut 0 bases from V and 14 bases from J; bases unmatched to any gene: 5. The CDR3 sequence: CASSLAGQGESLHF. CDR3 coding DNA: TGTGCCAGCAGCTTAGCGGGACAGGGCGAGTCCCTCCACTTT.

In this sample, this clone turned up once. The chain has TRBV9 and TRBJ2-1, with D tentatively TRBD2 (6 bases). Per germline, CDR1 SGDLS and CDR2 YYNGEE. Trimming took off 3 bases at V and 6 bases at J, with 16 bases between the two ends. There are 15 residues in the CDR3. The CDR3 sequence: CASSALGLAVNEQFF. The CDR3 DNA reads TGTGCCAGCAGCGCTCTGGGGTTAGCGGTCAATGAGCAGTTCTTC.

CDR3 DNA sequence: TGTGCCTGGAAACTAGCGGGTGCCAAAAACATTCAGTACTTC. This sequence encodes CAWKLAGAKNIQYF. The chain carries TRBV30 and TRBJ2-4; 9 bases agree with TRBD2. Germline V gene lookup returns CDR1 GTSNPN and CDR2 SVGIG (reference sequence). The CDR3 has 14 residues. V gave up 4 bases and J gave up 1 base; unmatched junction bases: 2.

This chain uses TRBV4-3 with TRBJ1-2; D not resolved. Trimming removed 1 base at V and 3 bases at J, with 12 bases between. CDR1 and CDR2 from the germline V gene are LGHNA and YSLEER. This CDR3 spans 15 amino acids. CDR3 amino acids: CASSQGTGLDYGYTF. For the CDR3, the DNA is TGCGCCAGCAGCCAAGGGACGGGATTAGACTATGGCTACACCTTC.

V gene TRBV28 combines with J gene TRBJ1-2; the D is unclear. Per the germline V gene, CDR1 is MDHEN and CDR2 is SYDVKM. The CDR3 sequence is 14 residues long. V lost 6 bases and J 5 bases, leaving 16 bases between the germline ends. In DNA, the CDR3 is TGTGCCAGCAGCACCCAAGTCCAGGTTTATGGCTACACCTTC. Its protein is CASSTQVQVYGYTF.

The V gene is TRBV7-2, the J gene TRBJ2-3, with D unresolved. V lost 6 bases, J lost 2 bases, and 12 bases lay in between. This CDR3 spans 14 amino acids. Germline V gives CDR1 SGHTA, CDR2 FQGNSA. The CDR3 region is CASRSGGHTDTQYF. The CDR3 nucleotides read TGTGCCAGCAGATCTGGCGGTCACACAGATACGCAGTATTTT.

The chain combines TRBV7-9 with TRBJ2-3; 7 bases are shared with TRBD1. The CDR3 covers 16 residues. V shed 7 bases and J 0 bases; nucleotides not matched to a gene: 10. Germline lookup yields CDR1 SEHNR and CDR2 FQNEAQ (reference sequence). The CDR3 loop reads CASTRLRQGSTDTQYF. DNA of the CDR3: TGTGCCAGCACCCGACTAAGACAGGGAAGCACAGATACGCAGTATTTT.

The chain combines TRBV28 with TRBJ1-2; no reliable D call. V was trimmed by 4 bases and J by 6 bases, leaving 12 bases between them. The CDR3 has 13 amino acids. Per germline, CDR1 MDHEN and CDR2 SYDVKM. The CDR3 spells CASSSWGVDGYTF. CDR3 sequence (DNA): TGTGCCAGCAGTTCATGGGGAGTCGATGGCTACACCTTC.

In its sample, this clone was seen a few times. At one end the junction does not follow the germline gene, possibly because of a read error. V is TRBV14 and J is TRBJ2-5; maybe TRBD2 (5 bases). The CDR3 consists of 13 residues. The germline CDR1 and CDR2 sequences are SGHDN and FVKESK. The CDR3 sequence: CASSQEFRRTQHF. The CDR3 nucleotides are TGTGCCAGCAGCCAAGAGTTCAGGCGGACTCAACACTTC.

This sequence joins TRBV15 and TRBJ2-3; 9 nucleotides agree with TRBD2. Per germline, CDR1 LNHNV and CDR2 YYDKDF (reference sequence). The CDR3 has 16 amino acids. V lost 8 bases to trimming and J lost 2 bases; unmatched junction nucleotides: 11. The CDR3 region has the DNA TGTGCCACCTCCACCGGGACTAGCCCTTTCACAGATACGCAGTATTTT. It yields the protein CATSTGTSPFTDTQYF.

The chain couples TRBV7-6 to TRBJ2-7; 13 nucleotides match TRBD2. J was trimmed by 3 bases and V by 7 bases; bases with no gene match: 6. CDR1 is SGHVS, CDR2 FNYEAQ, per germline. The CDR3 sequence is 15 residues long. The CDR3 here is CASTPTSGGLYEQYF. The CDR3 nucleotides read TGTGCCAGCACCCCGACTAGCGGGGGGCTCTACGAGCAGTACTTC.

The chain carries TRBV5-1 and TRBJ2-7; maybe TRBD1 (6 bases). This CDR3 region has 13 residues. Trimming took 0 bases from V and 5 from J, leaving 9 bases between them. Germline V gives CDR1 SGHRS, CDR2 YFSETQ. The CDR3 spells CASSLGRGNEQYF. DNA of the CDR3: TGCGCCAGCAGCTTGGGCAGGGGCAACGAGCAGTACTTC. Combining the CDR3 with reference TRBV5-1 and TRBJ2-7 gives the whole variable domain KAGVTQTPRYLIKTRGQQVTLSCSPISGHRSVSWYQQTPGQGLQFLFEYFSETQRNKGNFPGRFSGRQFSNSRSEMNVSTLELGDSALYLCASSLGRGNEQYFGPGTRLTVT.

In its sample, this clone was seen many times. The V gene is TRBV4-2, the J gene TRBJ2-2; D is unresolved. The CDR3 is 15 amino acids. In germline, CDR1 is LGHNA, CDR2 YNFKEQ. Trimming cost V 0 bases and J 1 base, with 6 bases left between them. The DNA for the CDR3 is TGTGCCAGCAGCCAAGAAATAGAGAACACCGGGGAGCTGTTTTTT. This sequence encodes CASSQEIENTGELFF.

Notes on this clone: This specimen includes other DNA sequences encoding the same CDR3. The J gene is TRBJ2-7, the V gene TRBV7-2; 10 bases agree with TRBD2. Trimming removed 5 bases from V and 4 bases from J; junction bases left unmatched: 5. The germline V gene encodes CDR1 SGHTA and CDR2 FQGNSA. The CDR3 spans 14 residues. This CDR3 reads CASSQRGGPYEQYF. The CDR3 region has the DNA TGTGCCAGCAGCCAGCGGGGGGGCCCGTACGAGCAGTACTTC.

This clone was seen a single time. The V gene is TRBV2, the J gene TRBJ2-5; TRBD2 matches at 9 bases. This CDR3 spans 15 amino acids. Germline loops: CDR1 SNHLY, CDR2 FYNNEI. J gave up 5 bases and V 6 bases, and 10 bases lay outside the gene matches. The CDR3 loop reads CASRGTSTLLETQYF. The CDR3 nucleotides read TGTGCCAGCAGGGGGACTAGCACTTTGTTGGAGACCCAGTACTTC.

A few counts support this clone. This chain links TRBV27 with TRBJ1-5; D is uncertain. The CDR3 has 9 amino acids. Looked up from germline, CDR1 is MNHEY and CDR2 is SMNVEV (reference sequence). Trimming stripped 8 bases from V and 9 bases from J, with 5 bases between. The CDR3 protein is CASPRPQHF. CDR3 bases: TGTGCCAGCCCCCGGCCCCAGCATTTT.

This chain joins TRBV5-6 and TRBJ2-3; no definite D call. V lost 0 bases, J lost 3 bases, and 11 bases lay in between. The germline gives CDR1 SGHDT, CDR2 YYEEEE. The CDR3 contains 15 residues. The CDR3, as DNA: TGTGCCAGCAGCTTGGCGGCTAGAAGGACAGATACGCAGTATTTT. Its protein is CASSLAARRTDTQYF.

This clone turned up a few times. The chain uses TRBV15 and TRBJ1-1; weak D call: TRBD1 (6 bases). The CDR3 contains 14 residues. The V gene's germline CDR1 is LNHNV and CDR2 YYDKDF (reference sequence). V shed 4 bases and J shed 1 base, with 10 bases lying between them. The CDR3 DNA is TGTGCCACCAGCAAGGGGGGGGCGAACACTGAAGCTTTCTTT. Protein product: CATSKGGANTEAFF.

This chain joins TRBV28 and TRBJ2-1; D is ambiguous. Germline V gene data show CDR1 as MDHEN and CDR2 as SYDVKM. The CDR3 has 11 residues. The V end was cut by 5 bases, the J end by 4 bases, with 3 bases between. The CDR3 is CASSTYNEQFF. CDR3 DNA: TGTGCCAGCAGTACTTACAATGAGCAGTTCTTC.

The V call is TRBV27, the J call TRBJ1-1; D uncertain. The length of the CDR3 is 13 residues. V was clipped by 3 bases and J by 3 bases, with 8 bases between them. Germline CDR1 and CDR2: MNHEY and SMNVEV (reference sequence). The CDR3 nucleotides read TGTGCCAGCAGTTTCGGACTCTACACTGAAGCTTTCTTT. Protein: CASSFGLYTEAFF.

The chain carries TRBV18 and TRBJ2-7, with D unclear. Germline assignment: CDR1 KGHSH and CDR2 LQKENI. This CDR3 contains 11 residues. V was shortened by 4 bases and J by 4 bases, with 5 bases between the two germline ends. In nucleotides, the CDR3 is TGTGCCAGCTCACGCGATTACGAGCAGTACTTC. Amino acid sequence: CASSRDYEQYF.

The CDR3 DNA sequence: TGCACCAGCAGCCAATCCCTCACCGGGGAGCTGTTTTTT. As protein: CTSSQSLTGELFF. This chain joins TRBV1 and TRBJ2-2; the D call TRBD2 from the table was never checked on the DNA. TRBV1 is noted as a pseudogene. This CDR3 is built from 13 residues.

This clone was recorded a few times. This chain uses TRBV7-2 with TRBJ2-7, with 10 bases lining up with TRBD2. Germline CDR1 and CDR2: SGHTA and FQGNSA. The CDR3 has 16 residues. The junction had 10 bases not matched to a gene; V was cut back by 1 base and J by 7 bases. The CDR3 nucleotides read TGTGCCAGCAGCTTAGGAGGTAGCGGGGGGCGTCGGGAGCAGTACTTC. This codes for CASSLGGSGGRREQYF.